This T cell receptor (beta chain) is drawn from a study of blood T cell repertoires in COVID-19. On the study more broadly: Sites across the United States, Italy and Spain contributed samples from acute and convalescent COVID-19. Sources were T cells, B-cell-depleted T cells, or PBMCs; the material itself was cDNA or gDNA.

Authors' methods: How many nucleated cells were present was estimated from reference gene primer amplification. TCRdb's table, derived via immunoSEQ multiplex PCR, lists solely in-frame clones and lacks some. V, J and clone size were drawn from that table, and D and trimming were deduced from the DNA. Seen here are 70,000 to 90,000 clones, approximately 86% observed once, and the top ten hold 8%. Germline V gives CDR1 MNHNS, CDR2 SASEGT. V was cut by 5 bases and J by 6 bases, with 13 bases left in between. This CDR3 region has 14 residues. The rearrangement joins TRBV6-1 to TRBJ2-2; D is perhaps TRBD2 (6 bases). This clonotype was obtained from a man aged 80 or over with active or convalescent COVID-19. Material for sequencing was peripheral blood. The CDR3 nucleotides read TGTGCCAGCAGTCCCCTGGGGGGAGCCGGGGAGCTGTTTTTT. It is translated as CASSPLGGAGELFF.